The clone carrying this T cell receptor (beta chain) appeared a few times. The source of the sample is a study of cytomegalovirus exposure and HLA in healthy donors. The length of the CDR3 is 16 residues. Germline V gene sequence: CDR1 SGHTA, CDR2 FQGNSA. V lost 0 bases and J 4 bases, leaving 15 bases between the germline ends. Use of 60 Vbeta and 13 Jbeta primers characterized the PCR. Here immunoSEQ multiplex PCR was the method, and the copy in TCRdb shows in-frame clones only, minus some. The sample lists under 200,000 clones, around 81% occurring once. The receptor was derived from a man aged 40-49 years in good health and CMV-seronegative. The specimen sequenced was PBMCs. The chain uses TRBV7-2 and TRBJ1-2; D is possibly TRBD1 (5 bases). CDR3 in amino acids: CASSLAGGDVTYGYTF. The CDR3 DNA reads TGTGCCAGCAGCTTAGCGGGGGGGGATGTGACCTATGGCTACACCTTC.